These 23 T cell receptor beta chains originate from one sample sequenced in a study of CD8 T cells in ankylosing spondylitis. One entry per CDR3 protein, called by TCRdb with MiXCR from the 5' RACE reads. The table has 150,000 to 200,000 distinct CDR3 sequences, around 20% seen once. Input material: blood, either unsorted or a sorted T cell fraction (not recorded which). The receptors originated from a male donor with ankylosing spondylitis or in good health (not recorded which).

The chain recombines TRBV28 with TRBJ2-1; TRBD2 aligns across 13 bases. This CDR3 has 15 amino acids. J lost 9 bases, V lost 6 bases, and 8 bases had no gene match. Per the germline V gene, CDR1 is MDHEN and CDR2 is SYDVKM. The CDR3 protein is CASRKGLAGFTEQFF. CDR3 nucleotides: TGTGCCAGCAGGAAGGGACTAGCGGGATTTACTGAGCAGTTCTTC.

In its sample, this clonotype was seen many times. The V call is TRBV12-3 or TRBV12-4, the J call TRBJ2-3; D assignment may be TRBD1 or TRBD2 (5 bases each). The CDR3 loop spans 13 amino acids. V lost 7 bases, J lost 0 bases, and 8 bases lay in between. This chain's CDR3 is CASTGDSTDTQYF. The DNA for the CDR3 is TGTGCCAGCACCGGGGACAGCACAGATACGCAGTATTTT.

Ten or more counts support this clonotype. This chain uses TRBV30 with TRBJ2-2; TRBD2 agrees at 7 bases. Germline-derived CDR1 and CDR2 are GTSNPN and SVGIG (reference sequence). There are 12 residues in the CDR3. V dropped 7 bases and J dropped 1; count of bases not matched to a gene: 0. DNA for the CDR3: TGTGCCTCTAGCGGGAACACCGGGGAGCTGTTTTTT. Amino acid sequence: CASSGNTGELFF.

This clonotype was counted ten times or more. The chain couples TRBV6-5 to TRBJ2-1; D uncertain. CDR1 and CDR2 (germline): MNHEY, SVGAGI. The CDR3 sequence is 14 residues long. Trimming stripped 4 bases from V and 0 bases from J, with 7 bases between. In DNA form, the CDR3 reads TGTGCCAGCAGTTTCCTCAGCTCCTACAATGAGCAGTTCTTC. It encodes CASSFLSSYNEQFF.

V gene TRBV29-1 combines with J gene TRBJ2-2; TRBD1 aligns across 8 bases. The ends lost 7 bases at V and 1 base at J; junction bases unmatched: 2. The CDR3 sequence is 13 residues long. Per the germline V gene, CDR1 is SQVTM and CDR2 is ANQGSEA. CDR3 coding DNA: TGCAGCGGCGACAGGGGGAACACCGGGGAGCTGTTTTTT. Translating it yields CSGDRGNTGELFF.

There are many counts of this clonotype. The chain recombines TRBV2 with TRBJ2-3; tentative D call: TRBD1 (6 bases). Germline CDR1 SNHLY, CDR2 FYNNEI. Trimming removed 8 bases at V and 6 bases at J, with 9 bases between. CDR3 size: 11 residues. CDR3: CASSGVDTQYF. The DNA for the CDR3 is TGTGCCAGCTCAGGGGTCGATACGCAGTATTTT.

This chain uses TRBV4-1 with TRBJ1-2; unclear D gene. The germline CDR1 and CDR2 sequences are MGHRA and YSYEKL. V lost 0 bases and J 5 bases, leaving 10 bases between the germline ends. The CDR3 contains 14 residues. The CDR3 bases are TGCGCCAGCAGCCAAGAAGGCAGGCGTTATGGCTACACCTTC. It is translated as CASSQEGRRYGYTF.

The chain links TRBV5-1 to TRBJ2-7; 10 bases are a match to TRBD1. The CDR3 spans 17 residues. Trimming at V came to 2 bases and at J to 0 bases, leaving 8 bases not matched to a gene. CDR1 and CDR2 from the germline V gene are SGHRS and YFSETQ. The chain's CDR3 is CASSFTRTGGISYEQYF. The DNA of the CDR3 is TGCGCCAGCAGCTTTACACGGACAGGGGGGATCTCCTACGAGCAGTACTTC. Full variable domain (missing parts from reference TRBV5-1 and TRBJ2-7): KAGVTQTPRYLIKTRGQQVTLSCSPISGHRSVSWYQQTPGQGLQFLFEYFSETQRNKGNFPGRFSGRQFSNSRSEMNVSTLELGDSALYLCASSFTRTGGISYEQYFGPGTRLTVT.

This clonotype occurred many times. The chain uses TRBV4-1 and TRBJ2-7, with D perhaps TRBD1 (5 bases). The CDR3 length is 14 residues. Trimming shortened V by 3 bases and J by 2 bases, and 11 bases separated the two germline ends. Germline-derived CDR1 and CDR2 are MGHRA and YSYEKL. This CDR3 reads CASSHSTAPYEQYF. As DNA, the CDR3 is TGCGCCAGCAGCCATTCGACAGCTCCCTACGAGCAGTACTTC.

A few counts support this clonotype. This chain uses TRBV2 with TRBJ1-2; TRBD1 is a possible D gene (5 bases). This CDR3 has 16 residues. Per the germline V gene, CDR1 is SNHLY and CDR2 is FYNNEI. With 2 bases removed from V and 0 bases from J, the gap between germline ends came to 13 bases. CDR3 nucleotide sequence: TGTGCCAGCAGTGAATTCAGCAGGGCCGCTAACTATGGCTACACCTTC. Residues: CASSEFSRAANYGYTF.

The chain is built from TRBV29-1 and TRBJ2-7; weak D call: TRBD1 (5 bases). The CDR3 runs to 14 residues. Germline CDR1 reads SQVTM; CDR2 reads ANQGSEA. V lost 6 bases and J 0 bases, leaving 15 bases between the germline ends. The CDR3 reads CSVGSTDSSYEQYF. DNA of the CDR3: TGCAGCGTGGGATCCACAGACAGCTCCTACGAGCAGTACTTC.

In its sample, this clonotype was seen a few times. The chain couples TRBV28 to TRBJ2-3; TRBD1 is a possible D gene (6 bases). The CDR3 length is 14 residues. Germline V gene lookup returns CDR1 MDHEN and CDR2 SYDVKM. Trimming shortened V by 10 bases and J by 5 bases, and 19 bases separated the two germline ends. CDR3 in amino acids: CATLAHRVGDTQYF. CDR3 coding DNA: TGTGCCACCCTAGCCCACAGGGTGGGAGATACGCAGTATTTT.

Ten or more counts support this clonotype. The chain uses TRBV19 and TRBJ2-1; possibly TRBD1 or TRBD2 for D (5 bases each). The CDR3 loop spans 16 amino acids. CDR1 is LNHDA, CDR2 SQIVND, per germline (reference sequence). The V gene lost 5 bases and the J gene lost 6 bases, with 20 bases spanning the gap. The CDR3 sequence is CASSSTGTNGVNEQFF. CDR3 coding DNA: TGTGCCAGTAGTTCTACCGGGACCAACGGCGTCAATGAGCAGTTCTTC.

There are many counts of this clonotype. The gene calls are TRBV4-1 and TRBJ2-3; D might be TRBD2 (5 bases). Trimming shortened V by 0 bases and J by 3 bases, and 13 bases separated the two germline ends. Germline CDR1 MGHRA, CDR2 YSYEKL. The CDR3 loop spans 16 amino acids. DNA of the CDR3: TGCGCCAGCAGCCAAGAGCAAAGCGGAGTAACAGATACGCAGTATTTT. Translating gives CASSQEQSGVTDTQYF.

This clonotype was counted between two and nine times. V gene TRBV19 combines with J gene TRBJ1-1; no clear D. The germline CDR1 and CDR2 sequences are LNHDA and SQIVND (reference sequence). The germline V and J ends were trimmed by 5 bases and 8 bases, with 12 bases remaining between them. There are 12 residues in the CDR3. The CDR3 DNA reads TGTGCCAGTAGTCCCATATCGGGGGAAGCTTTCTTT. Its protein is CASSPISGEAFF.

The CDR3 region has the DNA TGTGCCAGCAGTTCCCCGCTGGCGGGAGGAAAAAATGAAAAACTGTTTTTT. This sequence encodes CASSSPLAGGKNEKLFF. The genes are TRBV6-5 and TRBJ1-4; D gene unclear. Per germline, CDR1 MNHEY and CDR2 SVGAGI. The CDR3 consists of 17 residues. Trimming left V 4 bases short and J 5 bases short, with 20 bases between.

In this sample, this clonotype turned up many times. V gene TRBV12-3 or TRBV12-4 combines with J gene TRBJ2-2, with TRBD2 matching over 8 bases. V was pared by 6 bases and J by 4 bases, with 10 bases of the junction left unmatched. The CDR3 has 16 amino acids. The CDR3 here is CASRQKAGAGTGELFF. Here the CDR3 DNA reads TGTGCCAGCAGGCAAAAAGCGGGAGCGGGCACCGGGGAGCTGTTTTTT.

This clonotype appeared a few times. V gene TRBV7-2 combines with J gene TRBJ2-3, with D maybe TRBD2 (6 bases). Germline values: CDR1 SGHTA, CDR2 FQGNSA. This CDR3 contains 16 residues. V was pared by 4 bases and J by 2 bases, with 16 bases between. CDR3 amino acids: CASSSSSDLTTDTQYF. In DNA, the CDR3 is TGTGCCAGCAGCTCATCTAGCGACTTAACCACAGATACGCAGTATTTT.

This clonotype was observed a handful of times. The genes are TRBV3-1 and TRBJ2-2; no firm D call. The CDR3 totals 13 residues. The V gene lost 5 bases and the J gene lost 6 bases, with 10 bases spanning the gap. The germline CDR1 and CDR2 sequences are LGHDT and YNNKEL (reference sequence). CDR3 sequence reads: CASSDVFSGELFF. The CDR3 DNA reads as TGTGCCAGCAGCGACGTCTTCTCCGGGGAGCTGTTTTTT.

The sample holds a few counts of this clonotype. The chain couples TRBV10-3 to TRBJ1-5; a weak D match, TRBD1 (5 bases). From germline, CDR1 is ENHRY and CDR2 SYGVKD. With 0 bases removed from V and 2 bases from J, the gap between germline ends came to 8 bases. The CDR3 loop spans 15 amino acids. In nucleotides, the CDR3 is TGTGCCATCAGTGAGTCGCAGGGCGGCAATCAGCCCCAGCATTTT. Encoded protein: CAISESQGGNQPQHF.

This clonotype was counted a few times. This sequence joins TRBV11-2 and TRBJ2-2; TRBD1 aligns across 9 bases. J lost 7 bases, V lost 1 base, and 4 bases had no gene match. Germline CDR1 is SGHAT and CDR2 is FQNNGV. The CDR3 consists of 15 residues. The DNA for the CDR3 is TGTGCCAGCAGCTTAGCACAGGGGGCGATCGGGGAGCTGTTTTTT. It encodes CASSLAQGAIGELFF. The whole variable domain, remainder taken from reference TRBV11-2 and TRBJ2-2, is EAGVAQSPRYKIIEKRQSVAFWCNPISGHATLYWYQQILGQGPKLLIQFQNNGVVDDSQLPKDRFSAERLKGVDSTLKIQPAKLEDSAVYLCASSLAQGAIGELFFGEGSRLTVL.

This clonotype was found a few times. The chain is built from TRBV28 and TRBJ1-2, with unresolved D. Per germline, CDR1 MDHEN and CDR2 SYDVKM. Between the trimmed V and J ends, which lost 4 bases and 4 bases, there was a span of 4 bases. The CDR3 has 11 amino acids. This CDR3 reads CASSYPYGYTF. The DNA of the CDR3 is TGTGCCAGCAGTTATCCCTATGGCTACACCTTC.

In this sample, this clonotype turned up a few times. The gene calls are TRBV12-5 and TRBJ1-1; perhaps TRBD1 as D (5 bases). CDR3 length: 13 residues. The germline gives CDR1 LGHNT, CDR2 FRNRAP. V dropped 9 bases and J dropped 5 bases, with 16 bases sitting between them. Here the CDR3 reads CASRGGEKTEAFF. In DNA, the CDR3 is TGTGCTAGCAGAGGAGGGGAAAAAACTGAAGCTTTCTTT.